This TCR beta chain derives from a study of blood T cell repertoires in COVID-19. As for the study in general: Acute-phase and convalescent COVID-19 samples originated in the United States, Italy and Spain. T cells, B-cell-depleted T cells, or PBMCs supplied cDNA or gDNA.

Original processing methods: Nucleated cell counts were estimated from reference gene primer amplification. Generated by immunoSEQ multiplex PCR, the TCRdb table keeps only in-frame clones and is missing some. For V, J and clone size, that table is used; D and trimming come from the DNA. The sample has approximately 190,000 clones; about 88% are singletons. The CDR3 loop spans 17 amino acids. Sequences were obtained from peripheral blood. The chain has TRBV12-1 and TRBJ2-3; the D call TRBD2 from the table was never checked on the DNA. TRBV12-1 is a pseudogene segment. The clonotype was recovered from a woman aged 40 to 50 who had recovered from COVID-19. The CDR3 reads CASSFAGSSGYTDTQYF. Here the CDR3 DNA reads TGTGCCAGCAGCTTTGCGGGGTCTAGCGGTTACACAGATACGCAGTATTTT.